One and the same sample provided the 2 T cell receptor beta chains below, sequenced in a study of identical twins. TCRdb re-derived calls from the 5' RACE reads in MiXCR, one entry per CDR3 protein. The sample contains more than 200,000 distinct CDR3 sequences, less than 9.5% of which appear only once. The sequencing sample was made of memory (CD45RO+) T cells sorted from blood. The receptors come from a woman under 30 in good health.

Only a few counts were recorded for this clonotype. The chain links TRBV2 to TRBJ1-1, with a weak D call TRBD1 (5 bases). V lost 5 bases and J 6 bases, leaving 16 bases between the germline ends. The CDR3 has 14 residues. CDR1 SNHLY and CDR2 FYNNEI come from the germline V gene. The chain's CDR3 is CASSLNGGRAEAFF. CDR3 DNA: TGTGCCAGCAGTTTAAACGGGGGGAGGGCTGAAGCTTTCTTT.

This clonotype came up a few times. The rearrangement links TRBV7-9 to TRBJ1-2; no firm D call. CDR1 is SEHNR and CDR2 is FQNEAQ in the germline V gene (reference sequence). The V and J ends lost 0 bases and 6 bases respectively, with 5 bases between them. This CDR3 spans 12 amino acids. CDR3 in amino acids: CASSLALHGYTF. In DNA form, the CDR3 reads TGTGCCAGCAGCTTAGCGCTTCATGGCTACACCTTC.